A single sample gave rise to the 25 T cell receptor beta chains below, sequenced in a study of T cells in Graves' hyperthyroidism and ophthalmopathy. Researchers took RNA transcripts and amplified the TCR beta CDR3 regions from them. Primed by the HTBI set, a first-round RT-PCR was run on the TCR CDR3. In TCRdb, the multiplex PCR reads were re-called with MiXCR into one record per CDR3 protein. This sample has around 400,000 distinct CDR3 sequences, with 15% to 19% found just once. Sequencing was performed on blood. The receptors come from a woman between 18 and 29 years old with Graves' hyperthyroidism that later progressed to Graves' ophthalmopathy.

This clonotype was counted ten times or more. The V and J genes are TRBV18 and TRBJ1-1; D unresolved. V was pared by 5 bases and J by 4 bases, with 8 bases between. This CDR3 is 12 amino acids long. Germline loops: CDR1 KGHSH, CDR2 LQKENI. CDR3 in amino acids: CASSDGPTEAFF. In DNA, the CDR3 is TGTGCCAGCTCAGACGGACCCACTGAAGCTTTCTTT.

The CDR3 nucleotides are TGTGCCAGCAGCGGTCGGGCTCACGAGCAGTACTTC. Translated, it gives CASSGRAHEQYF. The V and J genes are TRBV11-2 and TRBJ2-7; the D is unclear. V dropped 5 bases and J dropped 5 bases, with 10 bases sitting between them. This CDR3 region has 12 residues. The germline V gene encodes CDR1 SGHAT and CDR2 FQNNGV.

V and J are TRBV28 and TRBJ1-1; 8 nucleotides align to TRBD1. The ends lost 6 bases at V and 3 bases at J; junction bases unmatched: 12. Germline assignment: CDR1 MDHEN and CDR2 SYDVKM. CDR3 length: 16 amino acids. The CDR3 sequence: CASRKPWTGKDTEAFF. The CDR3 bases are TGTGCCAGCAGGAAACCCTGGACAGGGAAGGACACTGAAGCTTTCTTT. Based on the CDR3 plus reference TRBV28 and TRBJ1-1, the full variable domain is DVKVTQSSRYLVKRTGEKVFLECVQDMDHENMFWYRQDPGLGLRLIYFSYDVKMKEKGDIPEGYSVSREKKERFSLILESASTNQTSMYLCASRKPWTGKDTEAFFGQGTRLTVV.

In this sample, this clonotype turned up many times. This chain uses TRBV27 with TRBJ1-1, with D uncertain. The germline V gene encodes CDR1 MNHEY and CDR2 SMNVEV (reference sequence). The ends were cut back, 6 bases at V and 5 bases at J, with 7 bases in the middle. The CDR3 covers 11 residues. CDR3 nucleotide sequence: TGTGCCAGCAGCGGGTTTACTGAAGCTTTCTTT. Amino acid sequence: CASSGFTEAFF.

This clonotype was picked up many times. The chain uses TRBV29-1 and TRBJ2-1; D remains ambiguous. Germline V lookup: CDR1 SQVTM, CDR2 ANQGSEA. Trimming removed 4 bases from V and 3 bases from J, with 13 bases in between. This CDR3 comprises 14 residues. CDR3 region: CSVVLRARYNEQFF. As DNA, the CDR3 is TGCAGCGTTGTTCTAAGGGCTCGCTACAATGAGCAGTTCTTC.

In this sample, this clonotype turned up many times. This chain uses TRBV5-1 with TRBJ2-2; D possibly matches TRBD1 or TRBD2 (6 bases each). Looked up from germline, CDR1 is SGHRS and CDR2 is YFSETQ. Trimming left V 2 bases short and J 1 base short, with 9 bases between. The CDR3 has 15 residues. This CDR3 reads CASSFAGQNTGELFF. DNA for the CDR3: TGCGCCAGCAGCTTCGCGGGACAGAACACCGGGGAGCTGTTTTTT.

This clonotype came up many times. This rearrangement joins TRBV10-3 to TRBJ1-1; D is perhaps TRBD1 (5 bases). Germline V lookup: CDR1 ENHRY, CDR2 SYGVKD. CDR3 length: 15 residues. The V end was cut by 0 bases, the J end by 1 base, with 9 bases between. CDR3 bases: TGTGCCATCAGTGAGTCGACAGCTAGGAACACTGAAGCTTTCTTT. Protein: CAISESTARNTEAFF.

The CDR3 reads CASSEIGRTEAFF. CDR3 nucleotide sequence: TGTGCCAGCAGTGAAATCGGTAGGACTGAAGCTTTCTTT. The rearrangement links TRBV2 to TRBJ1-1; D is ambiguous. CDR1 is SNHLY, CDR2 FYNNEI, per germline. The germline V and J ends were trimmed by 2 bases and 5 bases, with 9 bases remaining between them. This CDR3 contains 13 residues.

This clonotype was seen a handful of times. The J gene is TRBJ2-1, the V gene TRBV11-3; 8 bases map to TRBD1. Germline CDR1 reads SGHNT; CDR2 reads YENEEA. The CDR3 sequence is 15 residues long. V was clipped by 3 bases and J by 5 bases; unmatched bases: 6. CDR3 amino acids: CASSFRTGMNNEQFF. For the CDR3, the DNA is TGTGCCAGCAGCTTCCGGACAGGGATGAACAATGAGCAGTTCTTC.

This clonotype was detected ten times or more. The genes are TRBV5-1 and TRBJ2-1; 9 bases match TRBD1. Looked up from germline, CDR1 is SGHRS and CDR2 is YFSETQ. The length of the CDR3 is 15 residues. The V and J ends lost 4 bases and 8 bases, in that order; junction bases with no gene match: 10. This CDR3 reads CASSSAGTGRDEQFF. In DNA form, the CDR3 reads TGCGCCAGCAGCAGCGCCGGGACAGGGCGTGATGAGCAGTTCTTC.

The chain has TRBV19 and TRBJ2-7; 8 nucleotides match TRBD2. V lost 4 bases to trimming and J lost 2 bases; unmatched junction nucleotides: 19. CDR1 and CDR2 from the germline V gene are LNHDA and SQIVND (reference sequence). This CDR3 spans 19 amino acids. The CDR3 coding sequence is TGTGCCAGTAGTACGACGTACCCGGGACTAGAGGGGGAAACCTACGAGCAGTACTTC. It specifies CASSTTYPGLEGETYEQYF.

There are a few counts of this clonotype. The chain carries TRBV20-1 and TRBJ2-5; 8 bases are shared with TRBD1. Germline V lookup: CDR1 DFQATT, CDR2 SNEGSKA (reference sequence). Losses at the gene ends were 6 bases for V and 5 bases for J; bases not matched to a gene: 11. This CDR3 is built from 14 residues. CDR3 bases: TGCAGTGCCCTGCGGACAGGGACGTTCGAGACCCAGTACTTC. Translation: CSALRTGTFETQYF.

This clonotype was seen more than once but under ten times. The chain is built from TRBV6-1 and TRBJ1-1, with D tentatively TRBD1 (6 bases). Germline CDR1 is MNHNS and CDR2 is SASEGT. There are 14 residues in the CDR3. V lost 3 bases and J 5 bases, leaving 13 bases between the germline ends. CDR3 sequence (DNA): TGTGCCAGCAGTGAGATGGGGGCCGGGACTGAAGCTTTCTTT. Encoded protein: CASSEMGAGTEAFF.

This clonotype occurred a few times. The chain uses TRBV5-5 and TRBJ1-2, with TRBD1 matching over 10 bases. V gave up 7 bases and J gave up 6 bases; unmatched junction bases: 12. Germline V gene sequence: CDR1 SGHKS, CDR2 YYEKEE (reference sequence). The CDR3 length is 15 residues. The CDR3 nucleotides read TGTGCCAGCGGGTTCAGCGACAGGGGGCAAAATGGCTACACCTTC. This translates into CASGFSDRGQNGYTF.

A remark on this clonotype: A read error is possible here, since a much larger clone lies one base away. The chain recombines TRBV28 with TRBJ2-7; D gene uncertain. Germline V gene data show CDR1 as MDHEN and CDR2 as SYDVKM. The CDR3 is 12 amino acids. The CDR3 here is CTSSLQHYEQYF. The CDR3 bases are TGTACCAGCAGTTTACAGCACTACGAGCAGTACTTC.

The chain links TRBV4-1 to TRBJ2-1; TRBD2 is a possible D gene (6 bases). Between the trimmed V and J ends, which lost 4 bases and 6 bases, there was a span of 16 bases. The germline CDR1 and CDR2 sequences are MGHRA and YSYEKL. CDR3 length: 15 amino acids. Written as DNA, the CDR3 is TGCGCCAGCAGCCGGCGACTAGTTTACCGCAATGAGCAGTTCTTC. It encodes CASSRRLVYRNEQFF.

This clonotype was detected ten times or more. The V call is TRBV28, the J call TRBJ2-7, with a possible D match to TRBD2 (6 bases). The CDR3 totals 13 residues. V dropped 10 bases and J dropped 1 base, with 14 bases sitting between them. Germline CDR1 reads MDHEN; CDR2 reads SYDVKM. DNA of the CDR3: TGTGCCACAGGGACTGAGCTATCCTACGAGCAGTACTTC. It translates to CATGTELSYEQYF.

This rearrangement joins TRBV7-9 to TRBJ2-1; D remains unclear. The germline V gene has CDR1 SEHNR and CDR2 FQNEAQ (reference sequence). This CDR3 has 13 residues. Trimming removed 7 bases at V and 0 bases at J, with 7 bases between. CDR3: CASTQSSYNEQFF. CDR3 nucleotide sequence: TGTGCCAGCACCCAGTCCTCCTACAATGAGCAGTTCTTC.

The chain employs TRBV7-2 and TRBJ2-3; TRBD2 matches 15 bases. V trimming: 7 bases; J trimming: 3 bases; junction bases outside the gene matches: 8. This CDR3 spans 17 amino acids. Germline CDR1 SGHTA, CDR2 FQGNSA. CDR3 amino acids: CASTGLAGGLMTDTQYF. As DNA, the CDR3 is TGTGCCAGCACCGGACTAGCGGGAGGGCTAATGACAGATACGCAGTATTTT. Full variable domain (missing parts from reference TRBV7-2 and TRBJ2-3): GAGVSQSPSNKVTEKGKDVELRCDPISGHTALYWYRQSLGQGLEFLIYFQGNSAPDKSGLPSDRFSAERTGGSVSTLTIQRTQQEDSAVYLCASTGLAGGLMTDTQYFGPGTRLTVL.

The CDR3 nucleotides are TGTGCCAGCAGCCAGGCCCCCCCCGGACGGGCTAATGAAAAACTGTTTTTT. This gives the protein CASSQAPPGRANEKLFF. The chain has TRBV4-2 and TRBJ1-4; D is undetermined. The CDR3 contains 17 residues. Germline lookup yields CDR1 LGHNA and CDR2 YNFKEQ. V dropped 3 bases and J dropped 3 bases, with 17 bases sitting between them.

This clonotype was observed at least ten times. This chain connects TRBV20-1 to TRBJ1-4; D is perhaps TRBD1 (5 bases). V was clipped by 0 bases and J by 4 bases, with 12 bases between them. CDR3 length equals 15 residues. Germline values: CDR1 DFQATT, CDR2 SNEGSKA (reference sequence). CDR3 protein: CSARDKGRVNEKLFF. CDR3 bases: TGCAGTGCTAGAGACAAGGGACGAGTTAATGAAAAACTGTTTTTT.

The chain uses TRBV24-1 and TRBJ1-5, with D perhaps matching TRBD1 (5 bases). The CDR3 is 13 residues long. V lost 6 bases and J 4 bases, leaving 9 bases between the germline ends. Germline CDR1 is KGHDR and CDR2 is SFDVKD. The CDR3 loop reads CATSSGGNQPQHF. The CDR3 nucleotides read TGTGCCACCAGTAGCGGGGGGAATCAGCCCCAGCATTTT.

There are many counts of this clonotype. V usage is TRBV5-1 and J usage is TRBJ2-7; possibly TRBD1 or TRBD2 for D (5 bases each). CDR3 size: 15 residues. The germline gives CDR1 SGHRS, CDR2 YFSETQ. Trimming left V 2 bases short and J 6 bases short, with 18 bases between. The CDR3 reads CASSFTGTDYGEQYF. For the CDR3, the DNA is TGCGCCAGCAGCTTCACCGGGACGGATTATGGCGAGCAGTACTTC.

This chain joins TRBV7-3 and TRBJ2-3; 14 bases are a match to TRBD2. Germline lookup yields CDR1 SGHTA and CDR2 FQGTGA. The CDR3 has 16 amino acids. J gave up 4 bases and V 3 bases, and 3 bases lay outside the gene matches. The chain's CDR3 is CASSLGLAGASDTQYF. CDR3 sequence (DNA): TGTGCCAGCAGCTTGGGACTAGCGGGGGCCTCAGATACGCAGTATTTT.

The rearrangement links TRBV5-1 to TRBJ1-4; 9 bases align to TRBD1. The CDR3 is made up of 13 amino acids. Trimming took 7 bases from V and 4 from J; bases not matched to a gene: 2. Germline V CDR1 and CDR2: SGHRS, YFSETQ. CDR3: CASRDRDNEKLFF. As DNA, the CDR3 is TGCGCCAGCCGGGACAGGGATAATGAAAAACTGTTTTTT.